The 14 T cell receptor beta chains given below trace back to one sample, sequenced in a study of OX40 agonist ivuxolimab in advanced cancers. Here immunoSEQ multiplex PCR was the method, and the copy in TCRdb shows in-frame clones only, minus some. This table has 55,000 to 75,000 clones, about 86% appearing once. This sample comprised CD4+ or CD8+ T cells sorted from blood, obtained in a trial of the OX40 agonist ivuxolimab. The receptors here all came from an adult with an advanced solid tumor such as melanoma, head and neck, liver or kidney cancer.

The chain employs TRBV25-1 and TRBJ1-1; 9 nucleotides agree with TRBD1. Germline V gene sequence: CDR1 MGHDK, CDR2 SYGVNS. This CDR3 contains 13 residues. The DNA of the CDR3 is TGTGCTCGCCGGGACAGGGATTTCACTGAAGCTTTCTTT. This translates into CARRDRDFTEAFF.

This sequence joins TRBV5-1 and TRBJ1-1, with TRBD1 as a possible D gene (5 bases). Germline loops: CDR1 SGHRS, CDR2 YFSETQ. Trimming took 0 bases from V and 0 from J, leaving 9 bases between them. This CDR3 is built from 15 residues. The DNA of the CDR3 is TGCGCCAGCAGCTTGGCCTGGGGCATGAACACTGAAGCTTTCTTT. Its protein product is CASSLAWGMNTEAFF.

The chain recombines TRBV19 with TRBJ2-2; unclear D gene. The CDR3 sequence is 16 residues long. V was pared by 3 bases and J by 0 bases, with 11 bases between. The germline V gene has CDR1 LNHDA and CDR2 SQIVND (reference sequence). CDR3 bases: TGTGCCAGTAGTATTCGGGCACAAGCGAACACCGGGGAGCTGTTTTTT. Translated, it gives CASSIRAQANTGELFF. Complete variable domain (other parts from reference TRBV19 and TRBJ2-2): DGGITQSPKYLFRKEGQNVTLSCEQNLNHDAMYWYRQDPGQGLRLIYYSQIVNDFQKGDIAEGYSVSREKKESFPLTVTSAQKNPTAFYLCASSIRAQANTGELFFGEGSRLTVL.

The J gene is TRBJ1-1, the V gene TRBV11-2; a weak D match, TRBD1 (5 bases). V was shortened by 2 bases and J by 4 bases, with 11 bases between the two germline ends. The CDR3 length is 14 residues. Germline CDR1 SGHAT, CDR2 FQNNGV. This CDR3 is CASSLRFGGTEAFF. The CDR3 region has the DNA TGTGCCAGCAGCTTAAGGTTTGGGGGCACTGAAGCTTTCTTT.

V gene TRBV19 combines with J gene TRBJ2-1; the D gene is possibly TRBD1 (5 bases). The CDR3 contains 15 residues. Trimming left V 10 bases short and J 4 bases short, with 20 bases between. The germline CDR1 and CDR2 sequences are LNHDA and SQIVND (reference sequence). The CDR3 DNA follows: TGTGCCACCACCAACCGCCGGACACATTACAATGAGCAGTTCTTC. Protein sequence: CATTNRRTHYNEQFF.

The chain couples TRBV30 to TRBJ1-4; D is unresolved. The CDR3 is 9 amino acids. The V and J ends lost 8 bases and 8 bases respectively, with 6 bases between them. CDR1 is GTSNPN and CDR2 is SVGIG in the germline V gene (reference sequence). CDR3 nucleotides: TGTGCCGGCCCAGAAAAACTGTTTTTT. Translation gives CAGPEKLFF.

The J gene is TRBJ2-2, the V gene TRBV19; 9 nucleotides agree with TRBD1. Per the germline V gene, CDR1 is LNHDA and CDR2 is SQIVND (reference sequence). The CDR3 sequence is 15 residues long. The ends lost 4 bases at V and 4 bases at J; junction bases unmatched: 4. CDR3 protein: CASSRGQGSTGELFF. The CDR3, as DNA: TGTGCCAGTAGTAGGGGACAGGGATCCACCGGGGAGCTGTTTTTT.

V usage is TRBV9 and J usage is TRBJ2-7; 7 bases are shared with TRBD2. From germline, CDR1 is SGDLS and CDR2 YYNGEE. The ends lost 4 bases at V and 1 base at J; junction bases unmatched: 8. CDR3 length: 15 residues. CDR3 region: CASSPTAGLSYEQYF. The CDR3 DNA follows: TGTGCCAGCAGCCCCACAGCGGGACTATCCTACGAGCAGTACTTC.

The chain is built from TRBV2 and TRBJ2-5, with D perhaps being TRBD1 or TRBD2 (5 bases each). Per the germline V gene, CDR1 is SNHLY and CDR2 is FYNNEI. The V gene lost 5 bases and the J gene lost 4 bases, with 17 bases spanning the gap. This CDR3 has 15 residues. CDR3 DNA: TGTGCCAGCAGTTTGGGACCGCCAGGGTTAGAGACCCAGTACTTC. Translating it yields CASSLGPPGLETQYF.

The CDR3 nucleotides are TGCAGCGTTGCCGGCTCCTACGAGCAGTACTTC. Its translation is CSVAGSYEQYF. The rearrangement joins TRBV29-1 to TRBJ2-7; D call uncertain. The CDR3 totals 11 residues. Per the germline V gene, CDR1 is SQVTM and CDR2 is ANQGSEA. V was cut by 4 bases and J by 0 bases, with 4 bases left in between.

V and J are TRBV5-1 and TRBJ2-2; D perhaps matches TRBD1 (6 bases). The germline V gene has CDR1 SGHRS and CDR2 YFSETQ. CDR3 length: 15 residues. Between the trimmed V and J ends, which lost 2 bases and 6 bases, there was a span of 14 bases. The CDR3 DNA reads as TGCGCCAGCAGCTTCGGACAACAGGGATCCGGGGAGCTGTTTTTT. It yields the protein CASSFGQQGSGELFF.

The J gene is TRBJ1-6, the V gene TRBV19, with 7 bases matching TRBD1. The junction had 5 bases not matched to a gene; V was cut back by 5 bases and J by 7 bases. The CDR3 spans 14 residues. Germline CDR1 reads LNHDA; CDR2 reads SQIVND (reference sequence). The chain's CDR3 is CASSAAGGNSPLHF. In nucleotides, the CDR3 is TGTGCCAGTAGTGCCGCAGGGGGAAATTCACCCCTCCACTTT.

The chain joins TRBV7-8 to TRBJ2-4, with unresolved D. V dropped 3 bases and J dropped 0 bases, with 9 bases sitting between them. This CDR3 region has 15 residues. Germline CDR1 reads SGHVS; CDR2 reads FQNEAQ. The CDR3 sequence is CASSFTGLAKNIQYF. The CDR3 bases are TGTGCCAGCAGCTTTACGGGTTTAGCCAAAAACATTCAGTACTTC. Combining the CDR3 with reference TRBV7-8 and TRBJ2-4 gives the whole variable domain GAGVSQSPRYKVAKRGQDVALRCDPISGHVSLFWYQQALGQGPEFLTYFQNEAQLDKSGLPSDRFFAERPEGSVSTLKIQRTQQEDSAVYLCASSFTGLAKNIQYFGAGTRLSVL.

This sequence joins TRBV5-1 and TRBJ2-2; 7 nucleotides line up with TRBD1. Germline V lookup: CDR1 SGHRS, CDR2 YFSETQ. The CDR3 sequence is 15 residues long. V lost 4 bases to trimming and J lost 7 bases; unmatched junction nucleotides: 10. The CDR3, as DNA: TGCGCCAGCAGCCCTGAGACAGGGAAAGGCGGGGAGCTGTTTTTT. Its protein is CASSPETGKGGELFF.